This is a list of T cell receptor beta chains from one sample in a study of blood T cell repertoires in COVID-19. Assay used: immunoSEQ multiplex PCR; TCRdb lists only in-frame clones, some missing. Of around 200,000 clones in the sample, about 88% are singletons; the top ten hold about 1.1%. The sequencing input was peripheral blood. These receptors came from a man younger than 45 with acute or convalescent COVID-19. CDR3s include the opening cysteine and the closing phenylalanine or tryptophan. Fields, in order: J gene, clone size, V gene, D gene, CDR3 DNA, CDR3 protein. The D gene is left open where the match is weak. A clone size is listed for some rows: how often the clone was seen (once, few, many), or a class if it is expanded.

>TRBJ2-2|.|TRBV7-2|TRBD1
TGTGCCAGCAGCTTGCAGGGGGTCAACACCGGGGAGCTGTTTTTT
CASSLQGVNTGELFF
>TRBJ2-1|.|TRBV19|.
TGTGCCAGTAGTATAGGGACAGGGAGGGCTGGTTTCTTC
CASSIGTGRAGFF
>TRBJ2-5|.|TRBV11-2|TRBD2
TGTGCCAGCAGCTTATCCCCGGGAGAGGGACTAGATTGGGAGACCCAGTACTTC
CASSLSPGEGLDWETQYF
>TRBJ2-5|.|TRBV19|TRBD1
TGTGCCAGTAGTATAGGGGCAGGGGGCGAAGAGACCCAGTACTTC
CASSIGAGGEETQYF
>TRBJ2-5|.|TRBV5-4|TRBD2
TGTGCCAGCAGCGGTGCGCGGGGGTCCAAAGAGACCCAGTACTTC
CASSGARGSKETQYF
>TRBJ1-1|.|TRBV19|.
TGTGCCAGTAGTACGAAAACGGCCGGGACACGAGTCACTGAAGCTTTCTTT
CASSTKTAGTRVTEAFF
>TRBJ2-3|.|TRBV28|.
TGTGCCAGCAGTTTTGGAGGGAGCACAGATACGCAGTATTTT
CASSFGGSTDTQYF
>TRBJ2-2|.|TRBV7-9|.
TGTGCCAGCAGCTTCTACACCGGGGAGCTGTTTTTT
CASSFYTGELFF
>TRBJ1-4|.|TRBV28|.
TGTGCCACCTTCTCGATCCGGGACACGGGGGAAAAACTGTTTTTT
CATFSIRDTGEKLFF
>TRBJ1-2|.|TRBV6-5|.
TGTGCCACCAACGACCTTGTAGCCACTCGTGGCTACACCTTC
CATNDLVATRGYTF
>TRBJ2-1|.|TRBV15|.
TGTGCCACCAGCAGGAGGATTAGCTCCTACAATGAGCAGTTCTTC
CATSRRISSYNEQFF
>TRBJ2-3|.|TRBV5-1|.
TGCGCCAGCTTCGGGGGAGGACCACCTAGCACAGATACGCAGTATTTT
CASFGGGPPSTDTQYF
>TRBJ2-1|once|TRBV3-1/TRBV3-2|.
TGTGCCAGCAGCCCCACGCGGGATTATGAGCAGTTCTTC
CASSPTRDYEQFF
>TRBJ2-7|.|TRBV18|TRBD1
TGTGCCAGCTCACCCCAAGGGGGCTCGGGCGAGCAGTACTTC
CASSPQGGSGEQYF
>TRBJ1-1|.|TRBV12-3/TRBV12-4|.
TGTGCCAGCAGTATGGACAGGAACACTGAAGCTTTCTTT
CASSMDRNTEAFF
>TRBJ2-3|.|TRBV6-5|TRBD2
TGTGCCAGCAGTAGACTAGCCACAGATACGCAGTATTTT
CASSRLATDTQYF
>TRBJ1-1|.|TRBV27|.
TGTGCCGGCAGTTCCCAGGGTGCGATGTATGTTGGGACTTTCTTT
CAGSSQGAMYVGTFF
>TRBJ2-4|.|TRBV15|TRBD2
TGTGCCACCAGCAGATCAACAAGACGGGGGGACATTCAGTACTTC
CATSRSTRRGDIQYF
>TRBJ2-1|.|TRBV28|.
TGTGCCAGCAGTTTGCGAGCGGTCTACAATGAGCAGTTCTTC
CASSLRAVYNEQFF
>TRBJ1-3|once|TRBV7-3|.
TGTGCCAGCAGCGTCGGGACTGGAAACACCATATATTTT
CASSVGTGNTIYF
>TRBJ2-7|medium-sized|TRBV6-1|TRBD1
TGTGCCAGCAGTGAATCCGGGACAGGGCCCTACGAGCAGTACTTC
CASSESGTGPYEQYF
>TRBJ2-5|.|TRBV19|TRBD1
TGTGCCAGTAGTATAGACGGTAGACAGGGGATGTGGAAGCAAGAGACCCAGTACTTC
CASSIDGRQGMWKQETQYF
>TRBJ1-1|few|TRBV7-3|TRBD1
TGTGCCAGCAGCGGAGGGACAGGGGCTGAAGCTTTCTTT
CASSGGTGAEAFF
>TRBJ2-7|.|TRBV5-4|.
TGTGCCAGCAGGTCCTCCAGCGTCAGCCACGAGCAGTACTTC
CASRSSSVSHEQYF
>TRBJ1-6|.|TRBV30|TRBD1
TGTGCCTGGATGGGACAGGGGGCGCAGACCACCCTCCACTTT
CAWMGQGAQTTLHF
>TRBJ1-6|.|TRBV27|.
TGTGCCAGCAGACCGGACACCTATAATTCACCCCTCCACTTT
CASRPDTYNSPLHF
>TRBJ1-3|.|TRBV5-1|.
TGCGCCAGCAGCCCAGGGGCTGGAAACACCATATATTTT
CASSPGAGNTIYF
>TRBJ1-1|.|TRBV28|.
TGTGCCGTGAGACAGCACTTGGACACTGAAGCTTTCTTT
CAVRQHLDTEAFF
>TRBJ1-5|once|TRBV3-1/TRBV3-2|TRBD1
TGTGCCAGCAGCACCAGGGGGCTCGACCAGCCCCAGCATTTT
CASSTRGLDQPQHF
>TRBJ1-1|.|TRBV5-1|.
TGCGCCAGCAGCTTGATTTCCGTGAACACTGAAGCTTTCTTT
CASSLISVNTEAFF
>TRBJ1-1|.|TRBV7-3|.
TGTGCCAGCAGCTTAGCGGAGAACACTGAAGCTTTCTTT
CASSLAENTEAFF
>TRBJ2-1|once|TRBV18|.
TGTGCCAGCTCACCACCTGTCCAGGGTGGGAATGAGCAGTTCTTC
CASSPPVQGGNEQFF
>TRBJ2-5|.|TRBV7-9|.
TGTGCCAGCAGCATTAGCGGAGGAATTGAGACCCAGTACTTC
CASSISGGIETQYF
>TRBJ2-1|.|TRBV13|TRBD2
TGTGCCAGCAGCTCCCGACTAGCGGGAGGGTTTAAGTTCTTC
CASSSRLAGGFKFF
>TRBJ1-3|.|TRBV7-2|.
TGTGCCAGCAGCGCTCAGGGGCAAGTCCTCGGAAACACCATATATTTT
CASSAQGQVLGNTIYF
>TRBJ1-1|.|TRBV4-2|.
TGTGCCAGCAGCCAAGATGAACTCCGCGCGGTTTTCTTT
CASSQDELRAVFF
>TRBJ2-7|.|TRBV10-3|.
TGTGCCATCGGGTCAGGGCTCTACGAGCAGTACTTC
CAIGSGLYEQYF
>TRBJ1-1|.|TRBV3-1/TRBV3-2|TRBD1
TGTGCCAGCAGCCCGATAAGACAGGGGACTGAAGCTTTCTTT
CASSPIRQGTEAFF
>TRBJ2-7|.|TRBV11-2|TRBD2
TGTGCCAGCAGCTTGAACCTAGCGGGAGGGCCGGAGCAGTACTTC
CASSLNLAGGPEQYF
>TRBJ1-1|.|TRBV5-6|.
TGTGCCAGCAGCTTCCTCTACAGCCTAATGAACACTGAAGCTTTCTTT
CASSFLYSLMNTEAFF
>TRBJ2-2|.|TRBV9|TRBD2
TGTGCCAGCAGCTTTCATAGCGGGGGGAACACCGGGGAGCTGTTTTTT
CASSFHSGGNTGELFF
>TRBJ1-2|.|TRBV29-1|.
TGCAGCGCCGTGGGTCGACCGGAGGGCTACACCTTC
CSAVGRPEGYTF
>TRBJ1-4|.|TRBV19|TRBD1
TGTGCCAGTAGTCCCGGGACAGGGAATGAAAAACTGTTTTTT
CASSPGTGNEKLFF
>TRBJ1-1|.|TRBV7-9|TRBD1
TGTGCCAGCAGCGCTCCACAGGGGGCGAACACTGAAGCTTTCTTT
CASSAPQGANTEAFF
>TRBJ1-4|.|TRBV20-1|.
TGCAGTGCTAATGGGGCTCGCGGACTGTTTTTT
CSANGARGLFF
>TRBJ2-3|.|TRBV5-1|TRBD1
TGCGCCAGCAGCTTGGTGGGACAGGGGGCAGGTGGTACGCAGTATTTT
CASSLVGQGAGGTQYF
>TRBJ2-1|.|TRBV6-5|TRBD1
TGTGCCAGCAGCCCCCGGGACAGGAGTTACAATGAGCAGTTCTTC
CASSPRDRSYNEQFF
>TRBJ2-5|.|TRBV29-1|.
TGCAGCGTTGGTCTCCCTCCCCGGTACCAAGAGACCCAGTACTTC
CSVGLPPRYQETQYF
>TRBJ2-2|.|TRBV6-6|TRBD1
TGTGCCAGCAGTTATTCTGCCGGACAGGCCGGGGAGCTGTTTTTT
CASSYSAGQAGELFF
>TRBJ2-4|.|TRBV6-5|TRBD2
TGTGCCAGCATTACTAGCGGGGGGGCTTCCATTCAGTACTTC
CASITSGGASIQYF
>TRBJ1-4|once|TRBV5-4|.
TGTGCCAGCAGCTTGAAAGGACATCAGAATGAAAAACTGTTTTTT
CASSLKGHQNEKLFF
>TRBJ1-1|.|TRBV11-2|.
TGTGCCAGCAGCCCCCTCAGGATGAACACTGAAGCTTTCTTT
CASSPLRMNTEAFF
>TRBJ1-2|.|TRBV6-1|.
TGTGCCAGCAGTGAAGATTTTGGGGACCTAGCGAGGCACACCTTC
CASSEDFGDLARHTF
>TRBJ2-1|.|TRBV5-1|TRBD1
TGCGCCAGCAGCTCGATACAGGGGACGAATGAGCAGTTCTTC
CASSSIQGTNEQFF
>TRBJ2-7|.|TRBV27|.
TGTGCCAGCAGTTTCTACCGCCCCGGGAAAGACGAGCAGTACTTC
CASSFYRPGKDEQYF
>TRBJ2-7|.|TRBV6-6|TRBD2
TGTGCCAGCAGAACTAGCGGAAAAGGCTACGAGCAGTACTTC
CASRTSGKGYEQYF
>TRBJ1-1|.|TRBV13|.
TGTGCCAGCAGCCCCAGGACAGAATTGAACACTGAAGCTTTCTTT
CASSPRTELNTEAFF